The 20 T cell receptor beta chains below come from one sample, sequenced in a study of T cells after yellow fever vaccination. Using its own MiXCR run on the 5' RACE reads, TCRdb lists one record per CDR3 protein. The sample has hundreds of thousands of distinct CDR3 sequences; roughly 20% are singletons. The sequencing here drew on PBMCs, taken before the yellow fever booster vaccination. These receptors were obtained from a man aged 18 to 29 who received the YFV17D yellow fever vaccine.

This clonotype was picked up a small number of times. The chain uses TRBV6-5 and TRBJ1-1; 7 bases are shared with TRBD1. The CDR3 covers 14 residues. V was pared by 7 bases and J by 0 bases, with 5 bases of the junction left unmatched. Germline V gene lookup returns CDR1 MNHEY and CDR2 SVGAGI. The CDR3 nucleotides are TGTGCCAGCAATGTACAGGGGTTGAACACTGAAGCTTTCTTT. Amino acids: CASNVQGLNTEAFF.

The chain employs TRBV6-5 and TRBJ1-1; D gene uncertain. V lost 6 bases to trimming and J lost 2 bases, with 10 bases between them. Germline lookup yields CDR1 MNHEY and CDR2 SVGAGI. The CDR3 consists of 13 residues. Here the CDR3 reads CASRGTPNTEAFF. CDR3 DNA sequence: TGTGCCAGCAGAGGTACACCAAACACTGAAGCTTTCTTT.

This clonotype occurred a few times. CDR3 nucleotides: TGTGCCAGCAGCTTTGGCCTGAGGATGAACACTGAAGCTTTCTTT. Protein product: CASSFGLRMNTEAFF. The chain couples TRBV5-6 to TRBJ1-1; no clear D. The germline V gene has CDR1 SGHDT and CDR2 YYEEEE. This CDR3 spans 15 amino acids. V shed 2 bases and J shed 0 bases, with 11 bases lying between them. Variable domain in full (rest from reference TRBV5-6 and TRBJ1-1): DAGVTQSPTHLIKTRGQQVTLRCSPKSGHDTVSWYQQALGQGPQFIFQYYEEEERQRGNFPDRFSGHQFPNYSSELNVNALLLGDSALYLCASSFGLRMNTEAFFGQGTRLTVV.

This clonotype showed up just a few times. The chain recombines TRBV20-1 with TRBJ2-5; perhaps TRBD1 as D (5 bases). The CDR3 runs 15 residues. Germline V gene data show CDR1 as DFQATT and CDR2 as SNEGSKA (reference sequence). The V and J ends lost 3 bases and 1 base respectively, with 15 bases between them. CDR3 loop: CSASPPDSTQETQYF. The CDR3 DNA follows: TGCAGTGCTAGCCCTCCTGACAGTACCCAAGAGACCCAGTACTTC.

The chain uses TRBV10-1 and TRBJ1-6, with D hard to call. Trimming shortened V by 2 bases and J by 8 bases, and 10 bases separated the two germline ends. The CDR3 has 14 amino acids. Germline V gene data show CDR1 as WNHNN and CDR2 as SYGVQD (reference sequence). The CDR3 loop reads CASSEGEGYSPLHF. The CDR3 nucleotides are TGCGCCAGCAGTGAGGGTGAGGGTTATTCACCCCTCCACTTT.

The chain is built from TRBV5-1 and TRBJ1-1; D may be TRBD1 (6 bases). CDR3 length: 15 amino acids. V shed 4 bases and J shed 2 bases, with 15 bases lying between them. Germline CDR1 and CDR2: SGHRS and YFSETQ. The CDR3 loop is CASSASTGGNTEAFF. The CDR3 region has the DNA TGCGCCAGCAGCGCCTCGACAGGAGGTAACACTGAAGCTTTCTTT.

The V and J genes are TRBV5-1 and TRBJ1-1, with D possibly being TRBD1 (6 bases). The V end lost 5 bases, the J end lost 1 base, and 24 bases lay between the germline ends. Germline lookup yields CDR1 SGHRS and CDR2 YFSETQ. CDR3 length: 18 residues. The CDR3 DNA sequence: TGCGCCAGCAGTCGTGCAGAGGGGGACTGGATAGGGAACACTGAAGCTTTCTTT. Protein: CASSRAEGDWIGNTEAFF.

The sample holds many counts of this clonotype. The rearrangement joins TRBV7-9 to TRBJ2-3; TRBD2 might be the D (5 bases). There are 12 residues in the CDR3. Germline V gene sequence: CDR1 SEHNR, CDR2 FQNEAQ (reference sequence). V lost 5 bases, J lost 5 bases, and 8 bases lay in between. DNA for the CDR3: TGTGCCAGCAGCCCCGGGGAAGATACGCAGTATTTT. This sequence encodes CASSPGEDTQYF. The full variable domain, with the rest looked up from reference TRBV7-9 and TRBJ2-3, is DTGVSQNPRHKITKRGQNVTFRCDPISEHNRLYWYRQTLGQGPEFLTYFQNEAQLEKSRLLSDRFSAERPKGSFSTLEIQRTEQGDSAMYLCASSPGEDTQYFGPGTRLTVL.

The chain carries TRBV12-3 or TRBV12-4 and TRBJ1-5, with a weak D call TRBD1 (5 bases). V was shortened by 3 bases and J by 5 bases, with 8 bases between the two germline ends. The CDR3 is made up of 13 amino acids. The CDR3 bases are TGTGCCAGCAGTTTTGACAGTCATCAGCCCCAGCATTTT. It codes for CASSFDSHQPQHF.

This rearrangement joins TRBV5-1 to TRBJ2-1, with D tentatively TRBD1 (6 bases). V lost 2 bases to trimming and J lost 5 bases, with 14 bases between them. The CDR3 contains 15 residues. The germline V gene has CDR1 SGHRS and CDR2 YFSETQ. The CDR3 is CASSFTGPLNNEQFF. CDR3 bases: TGCGCCAGCAGCTTTACAGGGCCACTCAACAATGAGCAGTTCTTC.

This clonotype has ten or more counts. The chain is built from TRBV4-1 and TRBJ1-3; D might be TRBD1 (6 bases). In germline, CDR1 is MGHRA, CDR2 YSYEKL. The CDR3 has 16 residues. V lost 4 bases, J lost 0 bases, and 13 bases lay in between. For the CDR3, the DNA is TGCGCCAGCAGCCCCTACAGGGACGCCTCTGGAAACACCATATATTTT. It translates to CASSPYRDASGNTIYF.

The chain couples TRBV21-1 to TRBJ2-7. TRBV21-1 is a pseudogene. The length of the CDR3 is 12 residues. The DNA for the CDR3 is TGTGCCAGCCTCTCAGGAGTATACGAGCAGTACGTC. Translation: CASLSGVYEQYV.

The rearrangement joins TRBV12-3 or TRBV12-4 to TRBJ1-5; 7 positions agree with TRBD1. This CDR3 comprises 11 residues. The V segment lost 6 bases and the J segment 12 bases; nucleotides outside the gene matches: 5. The CDR3 DNA sequence: TGTGCCAGCAGCCGCGGACAGGACCAGCATTTT. Translating it yields CASSRGQDQHF.

This chain uses TRBV11-1 with TRBJ2-2; TRBD1 agrees at 7 bases. There are 15 residues in the CDR3. CDR1 and CDR2 from the germline V gene are SGHAT and FQDESV (reference sequence). V shed 4 bases, J shed 3 bases, and the junction held 5 bases outside the gene matches. The CDR3 sequence: CASSSQGSDTGELFF. CDR3 sequence (DNA): TGTGCCAGCAGCTCACAGGGGTCCGACACCGGGGAGCTGTTTTTT.

This clonotype was found many times. This chain uses TRBV5-5 with TRBJ1-2; 9 bases agree with TRBD1. This CDR3 region has 16 residues. Trimming cost V 0 bases and J 6 bases; bases outside gene matches: 9. CDR1 is SGHKS, CDR2 YYEKEE, per germline (reference sequence). CDR3 amino acids: CASSLDVGTGSNGYTF. As DNA, the CDR3 is TGTGCCAGCAGCTTGGACGTCGGGACAGGGTCTAATGGCTACACCTTC.

The chain joins TRBV10-2 to TRBJ2-7; 9 positions agree with TRBD1. After removal of 5 bases from V and 0 bases from J, the junction contained 8 bases not matched to a gene. Germline V gene data show CDR1 as WSHSY and CDR2 as SAAADI. CDR3 length: 16 residues. The CDR3, as DNA: TGCGCCAGCAGTTATGGACAGGGGCAGAGCTCCTACGAGCAGTACTTC. This codes for CASSYGQGQSSYEQYF.

This clonotype was seen a few times. The J gene is TRBJ1-4, the V gene TRBV20-1; D may be TRBD1 (6 bases). Germline values: CDR1 DFQATT, CDR2 SNEGSKA (reference sequence). V shed 4 bases and J shed 7 bases, with 19 bases lying between them. The CDR3 loop spans 15 amino acids. The CDR3 loop reads CSATPSQGGIEKLFF. CDR3 nucleotide sequence: TGCAGTGCTACCCCTTCACAGGGCGGTATTGAAAAACTGTTTTTT.

This clonotype was observed a few times. This chain connects TRBV4-3 to TRBJ2-5; 7 positions agree with TRBD2. V was clipped by 4 bases and J by 1 base; unmatched bases: 6. Per germline, CDR1 LGHNA and CDR2 YSLEER. This CDR3 spans 15 amino acids. The CDR3 DNA reads as TGCGCCAGCAGCCCCGGGGAGCGGGGCCAAGAGACCCAGTACTTC. Encoded protein: CASSPGERGQETQYF.

This clonotype was found many times. The gene calls are TRBV4-3 and TRBJ1-1; the match to TRBD1 covers 7 bases. Trimming cost V 4 bases and J 11 bases; bases outside gene matches: 19. Per the germline V gene, CDR1 is LGHNA and CDR2 is YSLEER. The CDR3 is made up of 16 amino acids. CDR3 bases: TGCGCCAGCAGCCCTACTACCCAATCAGGGGGAGGAATGGCTTTCTTT. Its protein product is CASSPTTQSGGGMAFF.

This clonotype occurred a few times. The chain links TRBV6-5 to TRBJ1-2, with D unclear. This CDR3 spans 15 amino acids. Germline assignment: CDR1 MNHEY and CDR2 SVGAGI. The CDR3 DNA reads as TGTGTAGTCTTGGGCTTCATGGGAACTAACTATGGCTACACCTTC. This sequence encodes CVVLGFMGTNYGYTF.